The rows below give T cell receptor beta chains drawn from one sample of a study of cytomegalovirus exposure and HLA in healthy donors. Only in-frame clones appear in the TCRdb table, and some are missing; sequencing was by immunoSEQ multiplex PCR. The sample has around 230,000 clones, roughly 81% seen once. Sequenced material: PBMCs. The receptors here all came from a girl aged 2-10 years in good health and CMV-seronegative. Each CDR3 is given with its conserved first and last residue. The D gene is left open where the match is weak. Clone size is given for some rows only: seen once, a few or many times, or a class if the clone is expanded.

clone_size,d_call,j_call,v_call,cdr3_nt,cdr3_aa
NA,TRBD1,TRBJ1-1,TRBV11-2,TGTGCCAGCAGCTTAAGCACAGGGGAGAGAGCTTTCTTT,CASSLSTGERAFF
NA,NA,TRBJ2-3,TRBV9,TGTGCCAGCAGCGTAGGACTAGTGAGGACAGATACGCAGTATTTT,CASSVGLVRTDTQYF
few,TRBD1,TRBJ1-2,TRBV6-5,TGTGCCAGCAGGATCGACAGGGGGAATAATGGCTACACCTTC,CASRIDRGNNGYTF
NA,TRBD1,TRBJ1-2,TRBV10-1,TGCGCCAGCAGTGACTGGACAGGGAGCTACACCTTC,CASSDWTGSYTF
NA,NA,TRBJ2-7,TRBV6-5,TGTGCCAGCAGTTACTCGCGCGGGGACCCCTACGAGCAGTACTTC,CASSYSRGDPYEQYF
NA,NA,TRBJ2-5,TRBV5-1,TGCGCCAGCAGCTTAAGACTCTCGATAGAGACCCAGTACTTC,CASSLRLSIETQYF
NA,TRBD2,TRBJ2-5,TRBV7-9,TGTTCCAGCAGCTCCCCAAGGAGAGGGAGGGCCGGTGAGACCCAGTACTTC,CSSSSPRRGRAGETQYF
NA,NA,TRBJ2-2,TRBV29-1,TGCAGCGCGGGAAGGGTAGCGCCGACGAACACCGGGGAGCTGTTTTTT,CSAGRVAPTNTGELFF
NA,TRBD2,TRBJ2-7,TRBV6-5,TGTGCCAGCAGTTACTCGGATAGCGGGAGGTACGAGCAGTACTTC,CASSYSDSGRYEQYF
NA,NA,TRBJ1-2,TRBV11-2,TGTGCCAGCAGCCCCGGGGGATCTAACTATGGCTACACCTTC,CASSPGGSNYGYTF
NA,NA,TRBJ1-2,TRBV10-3,TGTGCCATCAGTGGACAATGGGCTAACTATGGCTACACCTTC,CAISGQWANYGYTF
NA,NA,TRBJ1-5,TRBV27,TGTGCCAGCAGTTTCGCGGGGCATCAGCCCCAGCATTTT,CASSFAGHQPQHF
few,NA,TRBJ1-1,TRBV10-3,TGTGCCATCAGTGAGCAGGGCACTGAAGCTTTCTTT,CAISEQGTEAFF
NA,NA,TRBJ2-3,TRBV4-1,TGCGCCAGCAGCCAAGATAGAGATACGCAGTATTTT,CASSQDRDTQYF
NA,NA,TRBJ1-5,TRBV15,TGTGCCACCAGCAGAGAAAGGGGGGGGCCCCAGCATTTT,CATSRERGGPQHF
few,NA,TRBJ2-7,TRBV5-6,TGTGCCAGCAGCTTGGGCGGCTCCCCCTACGAGCAGTACTTC,CASSLGGSPYEQYF
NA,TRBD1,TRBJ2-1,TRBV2,TGTGCCAGCAGTGAATCCCGGGACAGATACAATGAGCAGTTCTTC,CASSESRDRYNEQFF
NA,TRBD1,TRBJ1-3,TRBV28,TGTGCCAGCAGTCCGGGACAGCTACTCTCTGGAAACACCATATATTTT,CASSPGQLLSGNTIYF
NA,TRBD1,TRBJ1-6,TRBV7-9,TGTGCCAGCAGCTTAGATGCGGGACAGAAGAATTCACCCCTCCACTTT,CASSLDAGQKNSPLHF
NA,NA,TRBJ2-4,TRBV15,TGTGCCACCAGCAGAGCCGGTCCCAAAAACATTCAGTACTTC,CATSRAGPKNIQYF
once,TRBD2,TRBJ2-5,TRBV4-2,TGTGCCAGCAGCCCCTCGACTAGCCGATCTCAAGAGACCCAGTACTTC,CASSPSTSRSQETQYF
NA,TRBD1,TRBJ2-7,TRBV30,TGTGCCTTGGACAGGGGGCCTTACGAGCAGTACTTC,CALDRGPYEQYF
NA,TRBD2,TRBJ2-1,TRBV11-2,TGTGCCAGCCGAGATAGCGGGGGCTACAATGAGCAGTTCTTC,CASRDSGGYNEQFF
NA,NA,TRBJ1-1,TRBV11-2,TGTGCCAGCAGCTTAACAAACACTGAAGCTTTCTTT,CASSLTNTEAFF
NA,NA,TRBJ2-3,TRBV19,TGTGCCAGTAGTAACGGGGCAGATACGCAGTATTTT,CASSNGADTQYF
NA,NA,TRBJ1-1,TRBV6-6,TGTGCCAGCAGTTACCCGGGTAAAGGCACTGAAGCTTTCTTT,CASSYPGKGTEAFF
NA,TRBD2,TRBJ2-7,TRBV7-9,TGTGCCAGCAGTCGCCTTAGCGGGGGGAGCTCCTACGAGCAGTACTTC,CASSRLSGGSSYEQYF
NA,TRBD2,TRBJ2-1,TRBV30,TGTGCCTGGAGCGCCGGACTAGCGGGGATGGATGAGCAGTTCTTC,CAWSAGLAGMDEQFF
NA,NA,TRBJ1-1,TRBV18,TGTGCCAGCTCACCGGGGGGGGCGAGGTACACTGAAGCTTTCTTT,CASSPGGARYTEAFF
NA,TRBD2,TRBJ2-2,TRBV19,TGTGCCAGTAGTATCCTAGCGGGGGGTACCGGGGAGCTGTTTTTT,CASSILAGGTGELFF
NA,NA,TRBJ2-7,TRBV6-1,TGTGCCAGCCGGATGCAGGGGTGGAGTGGGGAGCAGTACTTC,CASRMQGWSGEQYF
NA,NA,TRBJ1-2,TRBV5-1,TGCGCCAGCGCAGGGTCTAGCTACACCTTC,CASAGSSYTF
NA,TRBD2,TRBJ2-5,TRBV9,TGTGCCAGCAGCCCTAGACTAGCGGGAATTGAGACCCAGTACTTC,CASSPRLAGIETQYF
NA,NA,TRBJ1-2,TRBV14,TGTGCCAGCAGCCAAGGGGACACCTATGGCTACACCTTC,CASSQGDTYGYTF